The 20 T cell receptor beta chains presented below share a single source sample, sequenced in a study of breast tumors, draining lymph nodes, adjacent tissues. Breast cancer patients provided tissue from their axillary draining lymph nodes. TCRdb processed the multiplex PCR reads anew with MiXCR; each CDR3 protein has one entry. The sample yields approximately 230,000 distinct CDR3 sequences, 30% to 35% seen once. Sequencing was carried out using axillary lymph node tissue. The receptors here all came from a female donor with breast cancer. Some clones in this sample may be carry-over from other donors' samples.

About this clonotype itself: It may be a read error: a sequence one base away is much more abundant. The chain couples TRBV5-5 to TRBJ2-2, with 7 bases fitting TRBD2. CDR1 is SGHKS and CDR2 is YYEKEE in the germline V gene (reference sequence). The CDR3 length is 14 residues. This CDR3 reads CASSLLGAGGGLFF. The CDR3 coding sequence is TGTGCCAGCAGCTTGCTAGGGGCTGGCGGGGGGCTGTTTTTT.

This clonotype was found many times. As DNA, the CDR3 is TGCGCCAGCAGCTTGTTGGGCCCGGATCAGCCCCAGCATTTT. Protein: CASSLLGPDQPQHF. The chain carries TRBV5-1 and TRBJ1-5; D remains ambiguous. V lost 1 base to trimming and J lost 5 bases, with 10 bases between them. Germline-derived CDR1 and CDR2 are SGHRS and YFSETQ. The CDR3 covers 14 residues.

This clonotype was observed many times. The V gene is TRBV10-3, the J gene TRBJ1-2; D is perhaps TRBD1 (5 bases). The germline CDR1 and CDR2 sequences are ENHRY and SYGVKD. The CDR3 runs to 14 residues. V gave up 2 bases and J gave up 0 bases, with 7 bases separating them. The CDR3: CAISEMGANYGYTF. In DNA, the CDR3 is TGTGCCATCAGTGAGATGGGGGCTAACTATGGCTACACCTTC.

This clonotype was detected many times. This sequence joins TRBV7-2 and TRBJ2-7, with D hard to call. The CDR3 totals 13 residues. The V gene lost 3 bases and the J gene lost 1 base, with 7 bases spanning the gap. CDR1 is SGHTA, CDR2 FQGNSA, per germline. The CDR3 protein is CASSFGRSYEQYF. The CDR3 region has the DNA TGTGCCAGCAGCTTCGGACGGTCCTACGAGCAGTACTTC. The entire variable domain, with the rest obtained from reference TRBV7-2 and TRBJ2-7, is as follows: GAGVSQSPSNKVTEKGKDVELRCDPISGHTALYWYRQSLGQGLEFLIYFQGNSAPDKSGLPSDRFSAERTGGSVSTLTIQRTQQEDSAVYLCASSFGRSYEQYFGPGTRLTVT.

The chain recombines TRBV11-2 with TRBJ2-7; no definite D call. This CDR3 has 13 amino acids. V was shortened by 5 bases and J by 3 bases, with 11 bases between the two germline ends. CDR1 is SGHAT, CDR2 FQNNGV, per germline. The chain's CDR3 is CASSARQYYEQYV. The CDR3 nucleotides read TGTGCCAGCAGCGCCAGACAATACTACGAGCAGTACGTC.

This clonotype was picked up many times. V and J are TRBV24-1 and TRBJ2-3, with D maybe TRBD1 (6 bases). In germline, CDR1 is KGHDR, CDR2 SFDVKD. The CDR3 sequence is 13 residues long. V was clipped by 9 bases and J by 4 bases, with 13 bases between them. The CDR3 reads CATLAGDPDTQYF. The CDR3 DNA reads as TGTGCCACCTTGGCAGGGGACCCAGATACGCAGTATTTT.

The V call is TRBV28, the J call TRBJ2-7, with 7 bases matching TRBD1. The CDR3 spans 15 residues. Germline CDR1 MDHEN, CDR2 SYDVKM. J was trimmed by 5 bases and V by 6 bases; bases with no gene match: 13. The CDR3 bases are TGTGCCAGCAGCCCATTGAGGGGGCGCTCGGACGAGCAGTACTTC. Its translation: CASSPLRGRSDEQYF.

The V call is TRBV7-6, the J call TRBJ1-1; TRBD1 matches at 9 bases. The CDR3 extends over 14 amino acids. CDR1 and CDR2 (germline): SGHVS, FNYEAQ. J gave up 2 bases and V 3 bases, and 1 base lay outside the gene matches. The CDR3 spells CASSLDRGNTEAFF. The CDR3, as DNA: TGTGCCAGCAGCTTGGACAGGGGAAACACTGAAGCTTTCTTT.

This clonotype has a handful of counts. The chain couples TRBV20-1 to TRBJ2-1; TRBD1 aligns across 10 bases. Germline CDR1 DFQATT, CDR2 SNEGSKA (reference sequence). V shed 1 base, J shed 4 bases, and the junction held 4 bases outside the gene matches. The CDR3 spans 15 residues. CDR3 region: CSARGQGAKYNEQFF. Here the CDR3 DNA reads TGCAGTGCTAGAGGACAGGGGGCCAAGTACAATGAGCAGTTCTTC.

In this sample, this clonotype turned up many times. The chain is built from TRBV7-9 and TRBJ2-5; 7 bases map to TRBD1. J was trimmed by 4 bases and V by 7 bases; bases with no gene match: 9. Looked up from germline, CDR1 is SEHNR and CDR2 is FQNEAQ (reference sequence). The CDR3 length is 14 residues. DNA for the CDR3: TGTGCCAGCACCCCGGGACAGTCGGCAGAGACCCAGTACTTC. It encodes CASTPGQSAETQYF.

This clonotype appeared a few times. This chain links TRBV29-1 with TRBJ1-1; D is undetermined. The germline CDR1 and CDR2 sequences are SQVTM and ANQGSEA. The CDR3 is 11 amino acids. V was pared by 0 bases and J by 7 bases, with 6 bases between. CDR3 residues: CSVEDPGEAFF. The CDR3 bases are TGCAGCGTTGAAGATCCCGGTGAAGCTTTCTTT.

This sequence joins TRBV6-6 and TRBJ1-1, with a tentative D call TRBD1 (6 bases). The germline CDR1 and CDR2 sequences are MNHNY and SVGAGI (reference sequence). CDR3 length: 14 residues. V was shortened by 6 bases and J by 0 bases, with 11 bases between the two germline ends. The CDR3 is CASSRDTLNTEAFF. DNA of the CDR3: TGTGCCAGCAGCCGGGACACTTTGAACACTGAAGCTTTCTTT.

About this clonotype: In this CDR3 the conserved last residue, phenylalanine or tryptophan, is missing, so a read error is likely. The DNA is omitted, as the CDR3 cannot be located on it reliably, and the CDR3 follows TCRdb's listing. The chain has TRBV19 and TRBJ1-6; the table's D call TRBD1 went unverified against the DNA. Germline CDR1 and CDR2: LNHDA and SQIVND (reference sequence). The CDR3 length is 13 residues, termini included. CDR3 loop: CASSPGWWRTGNS.

The chain is built from TRBV5-4 and TRBJ2-2, with D tentatively TRBD2 (6 bases). CDR1 SGHNT and CDR2 YYREEE come from the germline V gene (reference sequence). Trimming cost V 5 bases and J 0 bases, with 11 bases left between them. The CDR3 is 15 residues long. As DNA, the CDR3 is TGTGCCAGCAGTTCCAGGGAGGCGAACACCGGGGAGCTGTTTTTT. This codes for CASSSREANTGELFF.

This clonotype is a singleton in its sample. This may be a read error, as it is one base from a much larger clone. The rearrangement joins TRBV6-5 to TRBJ1-5, with a possible D match to TRBD1 (5 bases). Germline CDR1 MNHEY, CDR2 SVGAGI. There are 15 residues in the CDR3. The CDR3 protein is CAGSATALSGQPQHF. DNA for the CDR3: TGTGCCGGCAGTGCGACAGCCCTGTCAGGTCAGCCCCAGCATTTT.

The rearrangement links TRBV7-2 to TRBJ1-5; TRBD1 aligns across 11 bases. The V and J ends lost 5 bases and 5 bases, in that order; junction bases with no gene match: 8. CDR1 and CDR2 (germline): SGHTA, FQGNSA. This CDR3 is built from 16 residues. CDR3 bases: TGTGCCAGCAGCCCTCTCGGACAGGGGGCCGATCAGCCCCAGCATTTT. Its translation: CASSPLGQGADQPQHF. The full variable domain, rest sourced from reference TRBV7-2 and TRBJ1-5, is GAGVSQSPSNKVTEKGKDVELRCDPISGHTALYWYRQSLGQGLEFLIYFQGNSAPDKSGLPSDRFSAERTGGSVSTLTIQRTQQEDSAVYLCASSPLGQGADQPQHFGDGTRLSIL.

This clonotype came up many times. This rearrangement joins TRBV6-4 to TRBJ2-6; no clear D gene. With 11 bases removed from V and 0 bases from J, the gap between germline ends came to 20 bases. CDR1 MRHNA and CDR2 SNTAGT come from the germline V gene. This CDR3 is 17 amino acids long. This CDR3 is CAAALRIRTSGANVLTF. The CDR3 DNA sequence: TGTGCCGCAGCGCTCAGGATCCGGACCTCTGGGGCCAACGTCCTGACTTTC.

This clonotype was recorded many times. This chain joins TRBV5-1 and TRBJ2-2; no reliable D call. Trimming stripped 4 bases from V and 4 bases from J, with 5 bases between. Germline V gene lookup returns CDR1 SGHRS and CDR2 YFSETQ. The CDR3 has 12 residues. CDR3 DNA: TGCGCCAGCAGCACCGCCACCGGGGAGCTGTTTTTT. Protein sequence: CASSTATGELFF.

As regards this clonotype: The CDR3 ends on some other residue instead of the conserved phenylalanine or tryptophan, so this is likely a read error. Because the CDR3's place on the DNA is in doubt, the DNA is left out and the CDR3 is given as listed by TCRdb. The rearrangement links TRBV24-1 to TRBJ2-3; the DNA was not used to check the table's D call, TRBD1. The CDR3 is 17 amino acids in total, end residues counted. Germline V gives CDR1 KGHDR, CDR2 SFDVKD. CDR3 protein: CATSDITPERAQIRSQS.

In its sample, this clonotype was seen many times. Germline and junction disagree at one end, which may indicate a read error. The V gene is TRBV30, the J gene TRBJ1-3, with 7 bases matching TRBD1. Looked up from germline, CDR1 is GTSNPN and CDR2 is SVGIG (reference sequence). The CDR3 has 8 amino acids. CDR3 nucleotide sequence: TGTGCCTCCGGGACAGCCCTATTT. Translated, it gives CASGTALF.